This TCR beta chain was identified in a study of cytomegalovirus exposure and HLA in healthy donors (dated by TCRdb to about 2017). About the full investigation: According to a later analysis, one platform produced both the roughly 120 validation repertoires and the 666 repertoires of the first cohort. The aim of the study was to test whether cataloging public T cell receptors could identify signatures of past pathogen exposure. The study combined high-throughput TCR immunosequencing, statistical association of individual TCRs with disease status, and machine learning to predict cytomegalovirus infection status. Along with the approximately 700-subject first cohort, a separate validation cohort of over a hundred different subjects was used.

As to this clone: No antigen is known for it. No much larger clone is present one base from it, and per-base qualities are unavailable.

Receptor libraries were prepared by the immunoSEQ multiplex PCR assay. Per the original workflow: A statistical classification framework was built for diagnosing cytomegalovirus status from the catalog of TCR beta chain sequences. TCRdb carries this immuneACCESS record with in-frame sequences only. Its versions omit some clonotypes, under half of them owing to an unresolved V gene in the studies checked, with the rest unexplained. V and J calls and clone size are copied from that table; D and trimming were computed from the DNA. Recorded for this sample are fewer than 400,000 clones; approximately 85% of them occurred a single time. The ten most abundant clones make up roughly 0.96% of the sample. The CDR3 runs 11 amino acids, cysteine and phenylalanine included. Only the CDR3 DNA is retained, 33 bases long and in frame from the first base. From a lookup of the germline V gene, CDR1 and CDR2 are MGHDK and SYGVNS. V drops 3 bases and J drops 5 bases, leaving 5 bases in between.

Separate from the approximately 700-subject first cohort, the validation cohort of about 110 subjects was the group to which the donors belonged. What the work shows at the level of the full study, not this receptor alone: Cytomegalovirus status was reported to be diagnosed by the classifier with high specificity and sensitivity in both the original and validation cohorts. It was suggested by the authors that the approach could potentially be generalized to other disease states and immunological phenotypes. All 130 or so repertoires were used to score co-occurrence in the validation cohort in a later analysis, because that analysis had no HLA typing for the cohort. The study gave a list of 150 to 200 TCR beta chains associated with cytomegalovirus. A few of the identified cytomegalovirus-associated TCR beta chains were confirmed in vitro to be specific for cytomegalovirus antigens. Across donors, most TCR sequences were observed very rarely, whereas some public TCRs were present in many individuals. Of the cluster scores, 85% to 95% were above 0 in a later analysis, which found that TCRs clustered in the first cohort also tended to co-occur in the 95 to 150 validation repertoires.

The sequence links TRBV25-1 to TRBJ2-7, with no D gene named confidently. Input material: PBMCs. The TCR originated in a man younger than 45 in good health and CMV-seronegative. For the CDR3, the sequence is CASSEYHEQYF. Here is the DNA: TGTGCCAGCAGTGAGTATCACGAGCAGTACTTC.